One sample yielded the 2 T cell receptor beta chains listed below, sequenced in a study of T-cell reconstitution after alpha-beta-depleted transplantation in children (dated by TCRdb to 2016 to 2018). The library was prepared using PCR. Sequencer: Illumina HiSeq 2500. Molecular barcoding was employed in the preparation of TCR libraries, with unique molecular identifiers being used to normalize TCRbeta repertoire quantification. TCRdb handled the public reads itself, with Q25 trimming in fastp and clone calling in MiXCR, and kept productive beta chains. For every CDR3 protein sequence, its rows merge into one entry that carries the most common genes and DNA. Present in this sample are some 840,000 distinct CDR3 sequences, around 17% of which were seen just once. The ten largest clonotypes hold approximately 5% of the sample. Read against the paper, the sample's treatment or condition label means: allogeneic hematopoietic cell transplantation with graft depleted of TCRalphabeta T cells and CD19 B cells.

The sample here was PBMCs, mostly from graft donor cells, taken 360 days after TCRalphabeta/CD19-depleted stem cell transplant. These receptors were collected from a male patient under 18 who had a stem cell transplant for acute lymphoblastic leukemia, so the T cells may come from the graft donor.

The gene calls are TRBV18 and TRBJ1-3, with 10 bases identical to TRBD1. Germline V gene lookup returns CDR1 KGHSH and CDR2 LQKENI. Germline trimming cut 1 base from V and 2 bases from J; bases unmatched to any gene: 2. The CDR3 sequence is 16 residues long. CDR3 in amino acids: CASSPRGQGTGNTIYF. In nucleotides, the CDR3 is TGTGCCAGCTCACCACGGGGACAGGGGACTGGAAACACCATATATTTT.

The rearrangement uses TRBV5-1 and TRBJ2-2; no reliable D call. The V end was cut by 0 bases, the J end by 7 bases, with 7 bases between. CDR1 and CDR2 from the germline V gene are SGHRS and YFSETQ. The CDR3 loop spans 13 amino acids. In nucleotides, the CDR3 is TGCGCCAGCAGCTTGGCCGAGGTCGGGGAGCTGTTTTTT. It yields the protein CASSLAEVGELFF.